The next 5 T cell receptor beta chains were all read from a single sample in a study of Tregs in tolerant kidney transplant recipients. Sequenced by immunoSEQ multiplex PCR; TCRdb stores in-frame clones only, minus some. Seen in this sample are tens of thousands of clones; the ten most common clones hold under 0.9%. Here the sequenced sample was CD4+ T cells from blood, taken before the transplant. Every receptor here comes from a human donor who received a combined kidney and bone marrow transplant.

Note on this clone: The sequenced fragment ends 3 residues before the CDR3 boundary, so the rest is inferred from the germline J gene. This chain uses TRBV19 with TRBJ2-5; perhaps TRBD2 as D (5 bases). The CDR3 is made up of 15 amino acids. Germline V lookup: CDR1 LNHDA, CDR2 SQIVND (reference sequence). Between the trimmed V and J ends, which lost 4 bases and 2 bases, there was a span of 14 bases. CDR3 DNA, as far as it was read: TGTGCCAGTAGTAGTCAACGAGCGGCGCAAGAGACC. It encodes CASSSQRAAQET. The entire CDR3 sequence reads CASSSQRAAQETQYF.

As regards this clone: The read finishes 3 residues shy of the CDR3 end, and the germline J gene is used to complete it. The chain joins TRBV23-1 to TRBJ1-5; 8 bases agree with TRBD1. TRBV23-1 has ORF status, its function being uncertain. J was trimmed by 6 bases and V by 0 bases; bases with no gene match: 7. The CDR3 contains 16 residues. The CDR3 sequence is CASSQSEQGGVQPQHF. The CDR3 bases that were read are TGCGCCAGCAGTCAATCAGAACAGGGGGGTGTTCAGCCC.

On this clone itself: The sequence runs out 3 residues before the end of the CDR3; the remainder is reconstructed from the germline J gene. This rearrangement joins TRBV5-1 to TRBJ1-1; 10 nucleotides line up with TRBD1. Germline CDR1 reads SGHRS; CDR2 reads YFSETQ. The CDR3 has 14 amino acids. V dropped 5 bases and J dropped 0; count of bases not matched to a gene: 1. The CDR3 loop reads CASSGQGVNTEAFF. Partial CDR3 DNA: TGCGCCAGCAGTGGACAGGGGGTGAACACTGAA.

Notes on this clone: The CDR3 extends 3 residues past the end of the read, so its final part is completed from the germline J gene. This chain connects TRBV19 to TRBJ1-6, with D perhaps TRBD1 (6 bases). Trimming left V 8 bases short and J 7 bases short, with 18 bases between. The CDR3 length is 15 residues. The V gene's germline CDR1 is LNHDA and CDR2 SQIVND (reference sequence). The CDR3 here is CASLNLGQKNSPLHF. CDR3 DNA (partial): TGTGCCAGTCTCAATCTCGGACAGAAGAATTCACCC.

Turning to this clone: The read ends 3 residues before the CDR3 terminus; that terminus is restored from the germline J gene. This rearrangement joins TRBV5-1 to TRBJ1-1; D not certain. Trimming shortened V by 0 bases and J by 0 bases, and 6 bases separated the two germline ends. The length of the CDR3 is 14 residues. CDR1 SGHRS and CDR2 YFSETQ come from the germline V gene. The CDR3 sequence is CASSLDNLNTEAFF. The CDR3 DNA, read in part, is TGCGCCAGCAGCTTGGATAATTTGAACACTGAA. Complete variable domain (other parts from reference TRBV5-1 and TRBJ1-1): KAGVTQTPRYLIKTRGQQVTLSCSPISGHRSVSWYQQTPGQGLQFLFEYFSETQRNKGNFPGRFSGRQFSNSRSEMNVSTLELGDSALYLCASSLDNLNTEAFFGQGTRLTVV.